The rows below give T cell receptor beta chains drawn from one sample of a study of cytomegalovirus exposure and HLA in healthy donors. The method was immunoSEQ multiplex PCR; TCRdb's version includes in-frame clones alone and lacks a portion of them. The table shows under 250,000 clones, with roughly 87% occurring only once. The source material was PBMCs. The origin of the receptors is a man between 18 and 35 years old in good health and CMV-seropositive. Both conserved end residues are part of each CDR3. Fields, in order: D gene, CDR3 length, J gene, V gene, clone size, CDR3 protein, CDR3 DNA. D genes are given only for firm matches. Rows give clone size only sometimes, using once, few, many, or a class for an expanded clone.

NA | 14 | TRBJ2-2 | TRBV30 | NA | CAWSVGANTGELFF | TGTGCCTGGAGTGTTGGAGCGAACACCGGGGAGCTGTTTTTT
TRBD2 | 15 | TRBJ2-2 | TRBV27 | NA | CASSPIAGVAGELFF | TGTGCCAGCAGTCCAATAGCGGGAGTGGCCGGGGAGCTGTTTTTT
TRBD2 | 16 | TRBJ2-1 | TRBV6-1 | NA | CASSGEASGTLARQFF | TGTGCCAGCAGTGGCGAGGCTAGCGGGACCCTGGCGCGTCAGTTCTTC
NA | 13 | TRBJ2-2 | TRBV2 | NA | CASSEGSPGELFF | TGTGCCAGCAGTGAAGGTAGTCCCGGGGAGCTGTTTTTT
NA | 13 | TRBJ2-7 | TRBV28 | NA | CASSLAFSTGQYF | TGTGCCAGCAGTTTAGCCTTCTCGACGGGGCAGTACTTC
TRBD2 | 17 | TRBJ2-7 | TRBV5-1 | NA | CASTPFPLGTSGEGQYF | TGCGCCAGCACCCCATTCCCCCTAGGGACTAGCGGGGAGGGGCAGTACTTC
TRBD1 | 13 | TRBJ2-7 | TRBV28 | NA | CASSDDRGYEQYF | TGTGCCAGCAGCGACGACAGGGGATACGAGCAGTACTTC
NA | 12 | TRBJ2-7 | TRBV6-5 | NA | CASSYNGESQYF | TGTGCCAGCAGTTACAATGGGGAATCGCAGTACTTC
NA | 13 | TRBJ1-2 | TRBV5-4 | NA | CASSLGQPYGYTF | TGTGCCAGCAGCTTGGGACAGCCCTATGGCTACACCTTC
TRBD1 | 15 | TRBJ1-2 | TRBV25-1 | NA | CASSAPGTVIYGYTF | TGTGCCAGCAGTGCTCCCGGGACAGTAATCTATGGCTACACCTTC
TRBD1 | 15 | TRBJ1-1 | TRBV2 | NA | CASSRDSLMNTEAFF | TGTGCCAGCAGTCGGGACAGCCTCATGAACACTGAAGCTTTCTTT
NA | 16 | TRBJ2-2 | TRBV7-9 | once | CASSFSGAWNTGELFF | TGTGCCAGCAGCTTTTCAGGGGCTTGGAACACCGGGGAGCTGTTTTTT
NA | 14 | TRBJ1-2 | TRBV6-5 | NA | CASRPPGTFYGYTF | TGTGCCAGCAGACCGCCTGGAACCTTCTATGGCTACACCTTC
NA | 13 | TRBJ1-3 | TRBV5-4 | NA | CASSSQTGNTIYF | TGTGCCAGCAGCTCCCAGACTGGAAACACCATATATTTT
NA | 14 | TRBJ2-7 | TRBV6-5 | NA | CASISPEGGNEQYF | TGTGCCAGCATTAGTCCTGAGGGGGGAAACGAGCAGTACTTC
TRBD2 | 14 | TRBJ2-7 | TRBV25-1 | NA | CASSRASGGPEQYF | TGTGCCAGCAGTAGGGCTAGCGGAGGCCCAGAGCAGTACTTC
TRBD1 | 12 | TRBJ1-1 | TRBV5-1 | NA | CASSSDRFEAFF | TGCGCCAGCAGCTCGGACAGGTTTGAAGCTTTCTTT
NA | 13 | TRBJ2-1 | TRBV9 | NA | CASSTTTGAEQFF | TGTGCCAGCAGTACCACTACGGGGGCCGAGCAGTTCTTC
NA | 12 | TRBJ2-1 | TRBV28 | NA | CASSDGPNEQFF | TGTGCCAGCAGTGACGGTCCCAATGAGCAGTTCTTC
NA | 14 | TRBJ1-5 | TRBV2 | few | CASSEQGFDQPQHF | TGTGCCAGCAGTGAACAGGGGTTCGATCAGCCCCAGCATTTT
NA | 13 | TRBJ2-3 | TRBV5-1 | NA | CASSLAETDTQYF | TGCGCCAGCAGCTTGGCCGAGACAGATACGCAGTATTTT
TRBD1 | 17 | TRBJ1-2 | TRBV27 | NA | CASRPDDREGYEWGYTF | TGTGCCAGCAGGCCGGATGACAGGGAAGGTTACGAGTGGGGCTACACCTTC
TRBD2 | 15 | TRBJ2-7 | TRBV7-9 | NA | CASSSTSGYSYEQYF | TGTGCCAGCAGCTCGACTAGCGGCTACTCCTACGAGCAGTACTTC
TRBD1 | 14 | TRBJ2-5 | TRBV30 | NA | CAWGNGQGRETQYF | TGTGCCTGGGGGAACGGACAGGGTCGCGAGACCCAGTACTTC
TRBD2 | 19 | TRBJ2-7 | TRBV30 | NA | CAWSVRLAGGGDPSYEQYF | TGTGCCTGGAGTGTACGTCTAGCGGGAGGAGGGGACCCCTCCTACGAGCAGTACTTC
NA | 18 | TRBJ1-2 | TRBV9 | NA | CASSVGLLGTEKNYGYTF | TGTGCCAGCAGCGTAGGTCTTCTGGGGACGGAGAAAAACTATGGCTACACCTTC
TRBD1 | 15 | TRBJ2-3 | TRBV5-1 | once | CASSPGQGRSDTQYF | TGCGCCAGCAGCCCGGGACAGGGTCGATCAGATACGCAGTATTTT
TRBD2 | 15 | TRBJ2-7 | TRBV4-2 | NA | CASSPRSSGSTEQYF | TGTGCCAGCAGCCCTCGCTCAAGCGGGAGTACCGAGCAGTACTTC
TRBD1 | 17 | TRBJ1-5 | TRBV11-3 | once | CASSPRTGGISNQPQHF | TGTGCCAGCAGCCCCAGGACAGGTGGTATTAGCAATCAGCCCCAGCATTTT
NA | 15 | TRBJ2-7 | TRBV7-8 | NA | CASTDERRLTYEQYF | TGTGCCAGCACCGATGAGCGGAGACTTACCTACGAGCAGTACTTC
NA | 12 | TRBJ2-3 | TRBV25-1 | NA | CASSEDGDTQYF | TGTGCCAGCAGTGAAGACGGAGATACGCAGTATTTT
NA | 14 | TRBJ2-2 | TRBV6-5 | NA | CASRGGTHTGELFF | TGTGCCAGCAGAGGGGGGACGCACACCGGGGAGCTGTTTTTT
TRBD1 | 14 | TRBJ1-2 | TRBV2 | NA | CASRGTGLVSGYTF | TGTGCCAGCAGGGGGACAGGGTTGGTTAGTGGCTACACCTTC
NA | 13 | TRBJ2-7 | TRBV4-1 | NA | CASSHPGDHEQYF | TGCGCCAGCAGCCACCCCGGGGACCACGAGCAGTACTTC
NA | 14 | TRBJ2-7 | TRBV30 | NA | CAWSPGTTHYEQYF | TGTGCCTGGAGTCCCGGGACAACTCACTACGAGCAGTACTTC